The present T cell receptor beta chain was sequenced within a study of T cell responses to AZD1222 COVID-19 vaccine. Study conclusions and caveats: Increases in Spike-specific TCR breadth and depth were seen after two AZD1222 doses. It should be noted that donors were predominantly white British and more often female, and clonal diversity was possibly underestimated. Distributed over spike, vaccine-associated CD4 TCRs predominated at 160-218 and 743-854.

As regards this clone: As yet, its antigen is unknown.

The length of the CDR3 is 15 residues. The germline gives CDR1 MDHEN, CDR2 SYDVKM. The V segment lost 4 bases and the J segment 8 bases; nucleotides outside the gene matches: 11. Method: immunoSEQ multiplex PCR; TCRdb's copy keeps in-frame clones and lacks some. The sample has about 56,000 clones, around 88% seen once; the top ten hold 6% to 7.5%. The TCR comes from an adult who received the AZD1222 COVID-19 vaccine. This specimen consisted of peripheral blood, obtained 28 days after the second AZD1222 dose. This chain connects TRBV28 to TRBJ2-4, with 7 bases matching TRBD1. CDR3 amino acids: CASSSPGRGSDIQYF. DNA for the CDR3: TGTGCCAGCAGTTCCCCGGGCAGGGGGAGTGACATTCAGTACTTC.